Listed here are 24 T cell receptor beta chains from one sample, sequenced in a study of T cells in narcolepsy (dated by TCRdb to 2016 to 2018). The library relied on the immunoSEQ multiplex PCR assay. TCRdb retrieved this table from immuneACCESS and kept in-frame rearrangements only. Not all clones are present; in checked studies, unresolved V genes account for under half, and no reason is known for the remainder. For this sample there are approximately 32,000 clones; 65% to 90% appear just once. About 1% of the sample is in the top ten clones. The source material was CD45RA- memory CD4+ T cells from PBMCs. The label giving this sample's cell subset or site can be read as: memory T cells sorted ex vivo from peripheral blood. These TCRs come from a human donor with narcolepsy.

The chain carries TRBV18 and TRBJ1-6; 10 bases line up with TRBD1. The germline gives CDR1 KGHSH, CDR2 LQKENI. Trimming at V came to 2 bases and at J to 7 bases, leaving 2 bases not matched to a gene. CDR3 length: 15 amino acids. Written as DNA, the CDR3 is TGTGCCAGCTCACCAAAGGACAGGGGGAATTCACCCCTCCACTTT. Residues: CASSPKDRGNSPLHF.

The genes are TRBV18 and TRBJ1-1; no definite D call. V was shortened by 4 bases and J by 0 bases, with 6 bases between the two germline ends. CDR1 is KGHSH, CDR2 LQKENI, per germline. CDR3 length equals 13 residues. The CDR3 DNA follows: TGTGCCAGCTCACTTACACTGAACACTGAAGCTTTCTTT. Protein sequence: CASSLTLNTEAFF. The variable domain in full, with the rest retrieved from reference TRBV18 and TRBJ1-1, is NAGVMQNPRHLVRRRGQEARLRCSPMKGHSHVYWYRQLPEEGLKFMVYLQKENIIDESGMPKERFSAEFPKEGPSILRIQQVVRGDSAAYFCASSLTLNTEAFFGQGTRLTVV.

The chain uses TRBV7-9 and TRBJ2-1; 9 nucleotides line up with TRBD1. V gave up 10 bases and J gave up 8 bases; unmatched junction bases: 15. The germline CDR1 and CDR2 sequences are SEHNR and FQNEAQ (reference sequence). CDR3 size: 15 residues. The CDR3 protein is CAIGSQGAEGHEQFF. CDR3 nucleotides: TGTGCCATCGGATCACAGGGGGCCGAGGGCCATGAGCAGTTCTTC.

The chain has TRBV30 and TRBJ1-2; 9 positions agree with TRBD1. Germline values: CDR1 GTSNPN, CDR2 SVGIG (reference sequence). This CDR3 has 12 amino acids. V was pared by 4 bases and J by 11 bases, with 8 bases of the junction left unmatched. As DNA, the CDR3 is TGTGCCTGGACTACAGGGGGCGTAGGGTACACCTTC. The encoded protein is CAWTTGGVGYTF.

The chain carries TRBV4-1 and TRBJ1-2; D may be TRBD1 (5 bases). CDR1 is MGHRA and CDR2 is YSYEKL in the germline V gene. Trimming left V 3 bases short and J 8 bases short, with 16 bases between. The CDR3 loop spans 14 amino acids. CDR3 sequence reads: CASSHPGTVAGYTF. The CDR3, as DNA: TGCGCCAGCAGCCACCCCGGGACGGTGGCAGGCTACACCTTC.

The chain recombines TRBV28 with TRBJ2-4; TRBD1 matches 7 bases. Trimming cost V 2 bases and J 9 bases; bases outside gene matches: 7. The CDR3 length is 14 residues. Germline CDR1 and CDR2: MDHEN and SYDVKM. The CDR3 region is CASSLETGASIQYF. The CDR3 DNA sequence: TGTGCCAGCAGTTTAGAAACAGGGGCTAGCATTCAGTACTTC.

V gene TRBV5-6 combines with J gene TRBJ1-5, with D possibly being TRBD1 (5 bases). The CDR3 covers 14 residues. The V and J ends lost 0 bases and 5 bases respectively, with 9 bases between them. CDR1 is SGHDT, CDR2 YYEEEE, per germline. The CDR3: CASSLAGGHQPQHF. CDR3 DNA sequence: TGTGCCAGCAGCTTGGCCGGGGGTCATCAGCCCCAGCATTTT.

This clone was observed a handful of times. J is TRBJ2-5 and V is TRBV4-1; 10 nucleotides agree with TRBD2. The germline V gene has CDR1 MGHRA and CDR2 YSYEKL. V shed 5 bases, J shed 5 bases, and the junction held 8 bases outside the gene matches. The CDR3 is 15 residues long. CDR3 in amino acids: CASSWSGGGRETQYF. In DNA form, the CDR3 reads TGCGCCAGCAGCTGGAGCGGGGGGGGTCGGGAGACCCAGTACTTC.

J is TRBJ2-5 and V is TRBV6-1, with D maybe TRBD1 (6 bases). Germline CDR1 reads MNHNS; CDR2 reads SASEGT. This CDR3 is 11 amino acids long. With 6 bases removed from V and 10 bases from J, the gap between germline ends came to 12 bases. The CDR3 loop is CASSTGLVQYF. CDR3 in DNA: TGTGCCAGCAGCACAGGGTTAGTCCAGTACTTC.

The rearrangement joins TRBV5-1 to TRBJ2-2, with 11 bases aligning to TRBD1. Germline assignment: CDR1 SGHRS and CDR2 YFSETQ. CDR3 length: 18 amino acids. J lost 3 bases, V lost 5 bases, and 12 bases had no gene match. CDR3 DNA: TGCGCCAGCAGTCCGAGGACAGGGGGCGCAAAAGACACCGGGGAGCTGTTTTTT. Protein: CASSPRTGGAKDTGELFF.

The rearrangement joins TRBV5-4 to TRBJ1-1, with D possibly being TRBD1 (5 bases). Germline V gives CDR1 SGHNT, CDR2 YYREEE (reference sequence). V lost 4 bases, J lost 5 bases, and 27 bases lay in between. The CDR3 covers 18 residues. This CDR3 reads CASSVKQSPGRGRTEAFF. For the CDR3, the DNA is TGTGCCAGCAGCGTCAAGCAGAGTCCGGGACGGGGGAGGACTGAAGCTTTCTTT.

The chain employs TRBV18 and TRBJ1-1, with no clear D. Germline lookup yields CDR1 KGHSH and CDR2 LQKENI. The V end was cut by 3 bases, the J end by 1 base, with 9 bases between. CDR3 size: 14 residues. CDR3 residues: CASSPNRKNTEAFF. The DNA for the CDR3 is TGTGCCAGCTCACCGAACAGAAAGAACACTGAAGCTTTCTTT.

The J gene is TRBJ1-2, the V gene TRBV18; D might be TRBD1 (5 bases). V shed 4 bases and J shed 0 bases, with 6 bases lying between them. This CDR3 comprises 13 residues. Germline V gives CDR1 KGHSH, CDR2 LQKENI. The CDR3 reads CASSQQANYGYTF. CDR3 nucleotides: TGTGCCAGCTCACAACAGGCTAACTATGGCTACACCTTC.

V gene TRBV28 combines with J gene TRBJ1-1, with D unresolved. Germline assignment: CDR1 MDHEN and CDR2 SYDVKM. The CDR3 spans 13 residues. Trimming cost V 5 bases and J 1 base, with 8 bases left between them. Here the CDR3 reads CASSLVRNTEAFF. Written as DNA, the CDR3 is TGTGCCAGCAGTCTGGTTAGGAACACTGAAGCTTTCTTT.

DNA for the CDR3: TGTGCCTGGAAACGGGACACCTCAGATACGCAGTATTTT. Translation: CAWKRDTSDTQYF. This chain connects TRBV30 to TRBJ2-3; D perhaps matches TRBD1 (6 bases). There are 13 residues in the CDR3. Trimming removed 4 bases from V and 4 bases from J, with 12 bases in between. Germline-derived CDR1 and CDR2 are GTSNPN and SVGIG (reference sequence).

The chain combines TRBV19 with TRBJ2-2; 9 nucleotides match TRBD2. Germline values: CDR1 LNHDA, CDR2 SQIVND (reference sequence). Germline trimming cut 5 bases from V and 2 bases from J; bases unmatched to any gene: 9. This CDR3 spans 17 amino acids. CDR3 sequence reads: CASSWLAGLLNTGELFF. The CDR3 region has the DNA TGTGCCAGTAGTTGGCTAGCGGGGCTCCTTAACACCGGGGAGCTGTTTTTT.

The chain employs TRBV7-2 and TRBJ2-1; 9 bases fit TRBD2. V gave up 10 bases and J gave up 3 bases; unmatched junction bases: 10. Germline values: CDR1 SGHTA, CDR2 FQGNSA. This CDR3 region has 15 residues. The CDR3 region has the DNA TGTGCCATCCGGGGATCGCGGGGGGGCTACAATGAGCAGTTCTTC. Translation: CAIRGSRGGYNEQFF.

This chain connects TRBV11-2 to TRBJ2-1, with 7 positions matching TRBD1. The ends lost 5 bases at V and 10 bases at J; junction bases unmatched: 17. Germline V gene lookup returns CDR1 SGHAT and CDR2 FQNNGV. This CDR3 is built from 16 residues. The CDR3 sequence: CASSATGAPLSGEQFF. The CDR3 bases are TGTGCCAGCAGCGCCACAGGGGCTCCTCTTTCTGGAGAGCAGTTCTTC. Based on the CDR3 plus reference TRBV11-2 and TRBJ2-1, the full variable domain is EAGVAQSPRYKIIEKRQSVAFWCNPISGHATLYWYQQILGQGPKLLIQFQNNGVVDDSQLPKDRFSAERLKGVDSTLKIQPAKLEDSAVYLCASSATGAPLSGEQFFGPGTRLTVL.

The V call is TRBV25-1, the J call TRBJ1-6; D is ambiguous. V was pared by 0 bases and J by 5 bases, with 8 bases between. Germline V CDR1 and CDR2: MGHDK, SYGVNS. This CDR3 is 15 amino acids long. CDR3 residues: CASSEYSGNNSPLHF. CDR3 DNA sequence: TGTGCCAGCAGTGAATATTCGGGGAATAATTCACCCCTCCACTTT. Complete variable domain (other parts from reference TRBV25-1 and TRBJ1-6): EADIYQTPRYLVIGTGKKITLECSQTMGHDKMYWYQQDPGMELHLIHYSYGVNSTEKGDLSSESTVSRIRTEHFPLTLESARPSHTSQYLCASSEYSGNNSPLHFGNGTRLTVT.

This chain joins TRBV25-1 and TRBJ2-2, with D hard to call. The germline V gene encodes CDR1 MGHDK and CDR2 SYGVNS. Deletions cut 3 bases from V and 6 bases from J, with 11 bases between. CDR3 size: 14 residues. The CDR3 loop is CASSDVQYPGELFF. The DNA for the CDR3 is TGTGCCAGCAGTGATGTACAGTATCCCGGGGAGCTGTTTTTT.

This CDR3 is CASSPAYPMNTEAFF. DNA for the CDR3: TGTGCCAGCAGCCCCGCCTACCCCATGAACACTGAAGCTTTCTTT. This sequence joins TRBV27 and TRBJ1-1, with unresolved D. The CDR3 spans 15 residues. Trimming removed 6 bases at V and 0 bases at J, with 14 bases between. In germline, CDR1 is MNHEY, CDR2 SMNVEV (reference sequence).

This chain connects TRBV5-1 to TRBJ2-1; D unclear. V lost 4 bases, J lost 5 bases, and 13 bases lay in between. Germline V gene lookup returns CDR1 SGHRS and CDR2 YFSETQ. The length of the CDR3 is 14 residues. CDR3 in amino acids: CASSQAGINNEQFF. The CDR3 nucleotides are TGCGCCAGCAGCCAAGCTGGCATCAACAATGAGCAGTTCTTC.

The chain carries TRBV7-8 and TRBJ1-1; D gene unclear. The CDR3 has 14 amino acids. Trimming shortened V by 4 bases and J by 6 bases, and 15 bases separated the two germline ends. Looked up from germline, CDR1 is SGHVS and CDR2 is FQNEAQ. The CDR3, as DNA: TGTGCCAGCAGCTCTACTTTCGGACGGGCTGAAGCTTTCTTT. This sequence encodes CASSSTFGRAEAFF.

The CDR3 loop is CASSQDKLAGSYEQYF. Written as DNA, the CDR3 is TGTGCCAGCAGCCAAGATAAACTAGCGGGCTCCTACGAGCAGTACTTC. The chain uses TRBV4-2 and TRBJ2-7, with 9 bases fitting TRBD2. The CDR3 has 16 amino acids. V shed 0 bases, J shed 0 bases, and the junction held 3 bases outside the gene matches. In germline, CDR1 is LGHNA, CDR2 YNFKEQ.